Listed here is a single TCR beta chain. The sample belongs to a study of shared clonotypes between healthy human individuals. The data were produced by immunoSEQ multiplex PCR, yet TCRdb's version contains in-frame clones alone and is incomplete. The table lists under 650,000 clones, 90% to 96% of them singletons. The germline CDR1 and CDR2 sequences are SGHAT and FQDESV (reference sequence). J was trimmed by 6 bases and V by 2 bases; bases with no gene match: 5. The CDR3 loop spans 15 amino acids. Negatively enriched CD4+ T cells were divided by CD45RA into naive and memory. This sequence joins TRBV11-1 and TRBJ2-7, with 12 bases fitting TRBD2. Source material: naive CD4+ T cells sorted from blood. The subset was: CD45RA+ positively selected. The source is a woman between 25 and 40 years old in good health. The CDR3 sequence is CASSLRLAGAVEQYF. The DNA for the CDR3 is TGTGCCAGCAGCTTAAGACTAGCGGGGGCTGTCGAGCAGTACTTC.